Detailed here is one TCR beta chain. The sample comes from a study of blood T cell repertoires in COVID-19. For the study at large: Nucleic acid was either cDNA or gDNA, and it came from T cells, B-cell-depleted T cells, or PBMCs.

This CDR3 is 14 amino acids long. V lost 4 bases to trimming and J lost 2 bases; unmatched junction nucleotides: 3. The germline V gene has CDR1 SEHNR and CDR2 FQNEAQ (reference sequence). Assay: immunoSEQ multiplex PCR; the TCRdb copy retains only in-frame clones and omits some. The data hold about 440,000 clones, with 80% to 90% observed a single time. The source is a woman in her 30s with acute or convalescent COVID-19. The J gene is TRBJ2-5, the V gene TRBV7-9; 8 nucleotides agree with TRBD1. Sequences were obtained from peripheral blood. The CDR3 DNA reads TGTGCCAGCAGCTCGAGGGACAGGCAAGAGACCCAGTACTTC. Translation: CASSSRDRQETQYF.